This TCR beta chain was profiled in a study of T-cell reconstitution after alpha-beta-depleted transplantation in children. Library preparation (for TCRbeta) was performed with unique molecular identifiers. TCRdb re-analysed the PCR reads in MiXCR, keeping a single row per CDR3 protein. The profile shows around 450,000 distinct CDR3 sequences, around 15% of them singletons. The CDR3 is 17 amino acids. J gave up 0 bases and V 6 bases, and 11 bases lay outside the gene matches. CDR1 and CDR2 from the germline V gene are SGHAT and FQNNGV. This clonotype was detected only a few times. V is TRBV11-2 and J is TRBJ2-4; 7 bases map to TRBD1. Source: PBMCs, mostly from graft donor cells, taken 360 days after TCRalphabeta/CD19-depleted stem cell transplant. This clonotype was sampled from a boy in the first two years of life who had a stem cell transplant for Wiskott-Aldrich syndrome, so the T cells may come from the graft donor. The CDR3 is CASSRTGAPLAKNIQYF. The CDR3 region has the DNA TGTGCCAGCAGTCGAACAGGGGCACCCTTAGCCAAAAACATTCAGTACTTC.